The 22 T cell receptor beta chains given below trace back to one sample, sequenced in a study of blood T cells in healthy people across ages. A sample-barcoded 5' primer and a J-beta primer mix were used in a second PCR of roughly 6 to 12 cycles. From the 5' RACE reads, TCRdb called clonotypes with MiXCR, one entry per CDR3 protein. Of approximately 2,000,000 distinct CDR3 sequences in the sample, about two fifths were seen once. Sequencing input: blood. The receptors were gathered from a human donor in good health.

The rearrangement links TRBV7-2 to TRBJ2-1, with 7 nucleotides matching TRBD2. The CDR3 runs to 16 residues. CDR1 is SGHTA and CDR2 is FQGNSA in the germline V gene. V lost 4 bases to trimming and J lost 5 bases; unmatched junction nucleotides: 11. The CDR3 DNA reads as TGTGCCAGCAGCTCCCTCATAGCTAGCGGAAACAATGAGCAGTTCTTC. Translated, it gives CASSSLIASGNNEQFF.

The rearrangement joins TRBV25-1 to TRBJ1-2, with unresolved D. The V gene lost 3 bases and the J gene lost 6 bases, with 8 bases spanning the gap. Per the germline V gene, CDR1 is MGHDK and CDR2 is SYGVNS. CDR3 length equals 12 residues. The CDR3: CASSEGCDGYTF. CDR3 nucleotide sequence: TGTGCCAGCAGTGAGGGATGCGATGGCTACACCTTC.

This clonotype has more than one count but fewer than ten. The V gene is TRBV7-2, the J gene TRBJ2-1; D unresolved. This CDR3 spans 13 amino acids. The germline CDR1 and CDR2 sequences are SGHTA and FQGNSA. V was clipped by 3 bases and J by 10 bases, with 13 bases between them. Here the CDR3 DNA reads TGTGCCAGCAGCTTGACCCCTTCCTACGAGCAGTTCTTC. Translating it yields CASSLTPSYEQFF.

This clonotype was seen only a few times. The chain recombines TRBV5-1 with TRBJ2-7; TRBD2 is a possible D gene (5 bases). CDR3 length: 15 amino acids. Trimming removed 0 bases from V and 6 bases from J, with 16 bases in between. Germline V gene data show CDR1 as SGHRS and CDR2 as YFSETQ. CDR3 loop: CASSLALVGTVEQYF. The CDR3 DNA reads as TGCGCCAGCAGCTTGGCACTAGTGGGAACGGTCGAGCAGTACTTC.

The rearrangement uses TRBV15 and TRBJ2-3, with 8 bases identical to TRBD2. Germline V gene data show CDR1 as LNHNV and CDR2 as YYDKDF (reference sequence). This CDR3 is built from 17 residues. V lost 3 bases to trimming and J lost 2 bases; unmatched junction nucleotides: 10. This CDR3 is CATSSGYLAGYTDTQYF. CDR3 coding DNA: TGTGCCACCAGCAGTGGATATTTAGCGGGGTACACAGATACGCAGTATTTT.

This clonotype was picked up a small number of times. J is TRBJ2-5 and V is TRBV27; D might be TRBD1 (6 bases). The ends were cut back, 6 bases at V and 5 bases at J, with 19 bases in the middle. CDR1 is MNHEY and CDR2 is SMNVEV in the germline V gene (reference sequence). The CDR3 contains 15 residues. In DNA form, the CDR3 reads TGTGCCAGCAGCCTAGGGGGTGTGGGGTTTGAGACCCAGTACTTC. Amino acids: CASSLGGVGFETQYF.

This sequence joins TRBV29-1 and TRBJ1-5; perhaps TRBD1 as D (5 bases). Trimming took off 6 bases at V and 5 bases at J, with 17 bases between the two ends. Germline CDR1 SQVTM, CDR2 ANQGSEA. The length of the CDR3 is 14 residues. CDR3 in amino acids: CSVNVDGGDQPQHF. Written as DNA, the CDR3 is TGCAGCGTCAACGTTGACGGGGGAGATCAGCCCCAGCATTTT.

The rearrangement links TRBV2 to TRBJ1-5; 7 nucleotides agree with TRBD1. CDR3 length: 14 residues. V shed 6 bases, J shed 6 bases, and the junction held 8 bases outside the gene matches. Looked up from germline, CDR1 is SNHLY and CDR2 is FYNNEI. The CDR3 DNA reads TGTGCCAGCAGGGGGGACAGACCGGGTCAGCCCCAGCATTTT. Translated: CASRGDRPGQPQHF. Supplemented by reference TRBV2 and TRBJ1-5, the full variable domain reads EPEVTQTPSHQVTQMGQEVILRCVPISNHLYFYWYRQILGQKVEFLVSFYNNEISEKSEIFDDQFSVERPDGSNFTLKIRSTKLEDSAMYFCASRGDRPGQPQHFGDGTRLSIL.

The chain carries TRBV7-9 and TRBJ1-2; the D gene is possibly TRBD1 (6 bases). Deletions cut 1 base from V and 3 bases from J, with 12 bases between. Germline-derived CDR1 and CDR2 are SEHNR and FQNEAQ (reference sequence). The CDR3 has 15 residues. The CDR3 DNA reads TGTGCCAGCAGCTTAGACATTTGGACAGACTATGGCTACACCTTC. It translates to CASSLDIWTDYGYTF.

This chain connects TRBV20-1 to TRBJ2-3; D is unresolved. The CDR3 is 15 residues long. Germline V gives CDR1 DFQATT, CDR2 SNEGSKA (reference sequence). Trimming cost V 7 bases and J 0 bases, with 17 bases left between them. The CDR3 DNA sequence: TGCAGTGTTAGGCTAAGAGTATCTAGCACAGATACGCAGTATTTT. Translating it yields CSVRLRVSSTDTQYF.

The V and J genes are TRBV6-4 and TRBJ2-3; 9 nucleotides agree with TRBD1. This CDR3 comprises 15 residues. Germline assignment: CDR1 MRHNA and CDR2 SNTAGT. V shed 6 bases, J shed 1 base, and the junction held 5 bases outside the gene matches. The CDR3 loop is CASRITGGGTDTQYF. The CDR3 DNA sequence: TGTGCCAGCAGGATAACAGGGGGCGGCACAGATACGCAGTATTTT.

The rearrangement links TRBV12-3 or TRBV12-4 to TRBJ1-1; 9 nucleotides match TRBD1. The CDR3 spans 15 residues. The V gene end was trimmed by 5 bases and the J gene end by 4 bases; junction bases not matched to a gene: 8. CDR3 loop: CASSANGQGSTEAFF. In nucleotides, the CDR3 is TGTGCCAGCAGTGCGAACGGACAGGGGAGCACTGAAGCTTTCTTT.

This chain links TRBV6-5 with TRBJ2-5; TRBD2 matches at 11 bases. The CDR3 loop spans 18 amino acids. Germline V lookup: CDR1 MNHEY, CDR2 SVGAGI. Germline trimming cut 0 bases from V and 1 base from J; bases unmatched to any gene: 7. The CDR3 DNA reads TGTGCCAGCAGTTACTCGAAGTCACTAGCGGGGGCCCAAGAGACCCAGTACTTC. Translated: CASSYSKSLAGAQETQYF.

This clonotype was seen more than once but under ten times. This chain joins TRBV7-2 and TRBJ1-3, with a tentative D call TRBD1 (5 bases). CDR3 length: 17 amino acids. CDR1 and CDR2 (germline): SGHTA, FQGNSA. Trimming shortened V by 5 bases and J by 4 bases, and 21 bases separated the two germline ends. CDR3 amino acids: CASSLTVGGSPGNTIYF. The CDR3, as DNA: TGTGCCAGCAGCCTCACCGTGGGGGGTTCCCCGGGAAACACCATATATTTT.

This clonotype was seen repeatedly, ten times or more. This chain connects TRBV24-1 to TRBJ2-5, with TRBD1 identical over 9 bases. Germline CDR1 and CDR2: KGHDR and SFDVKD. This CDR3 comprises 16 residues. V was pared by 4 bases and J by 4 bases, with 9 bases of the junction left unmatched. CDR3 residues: CATSDRDRDGRETQYF. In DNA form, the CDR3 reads TGTGCCACCAGTGACAGGGACAGGGATGGTCGAGAGACCCAGTACTTC.

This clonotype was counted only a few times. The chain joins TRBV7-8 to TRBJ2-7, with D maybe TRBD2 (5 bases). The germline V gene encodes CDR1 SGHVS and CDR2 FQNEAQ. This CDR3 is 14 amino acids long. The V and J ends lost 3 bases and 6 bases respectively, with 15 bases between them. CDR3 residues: CASSFGVPKGEQYF. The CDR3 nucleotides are TGTGCCAGCAGCTTCGGGGTTCCGAAAGGCGAGCAGTACTTC.

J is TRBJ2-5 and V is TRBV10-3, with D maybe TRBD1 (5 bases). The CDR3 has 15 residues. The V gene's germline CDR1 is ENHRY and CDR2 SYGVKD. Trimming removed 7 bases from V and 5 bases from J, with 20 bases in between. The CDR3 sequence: CAINHVAGKGETQYF. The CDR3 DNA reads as TGTGCCATCAACCACGTGGCAGGGAAAGGGGAGACCCAGTACTTC.

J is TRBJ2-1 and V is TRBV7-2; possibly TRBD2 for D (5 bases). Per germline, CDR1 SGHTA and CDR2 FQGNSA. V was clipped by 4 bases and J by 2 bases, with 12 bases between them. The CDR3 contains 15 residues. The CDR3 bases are TGTGCCAGCAGCTATCGGGCGGGCACCTACAATGAGCAGTTCTTC. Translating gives CASSYRAGTYNEQFF.

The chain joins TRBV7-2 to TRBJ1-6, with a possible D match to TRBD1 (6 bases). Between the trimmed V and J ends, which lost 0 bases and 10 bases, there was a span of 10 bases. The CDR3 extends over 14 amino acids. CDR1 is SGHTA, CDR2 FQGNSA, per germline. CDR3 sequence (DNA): TGTGCCAGCAGCTTAGCGACAGGCAGGTCACCCCTCCACTTT. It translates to CASSLATGRSPLHF.

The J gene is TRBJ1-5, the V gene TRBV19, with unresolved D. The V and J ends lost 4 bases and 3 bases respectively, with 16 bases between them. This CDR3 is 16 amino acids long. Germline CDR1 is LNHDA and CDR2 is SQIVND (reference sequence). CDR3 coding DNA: TGTGCCAGTAGTACCGATCGCCGGGCTACCAATCAGCCCCAGCATTTT. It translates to CASSTDRRATNQPQHF.

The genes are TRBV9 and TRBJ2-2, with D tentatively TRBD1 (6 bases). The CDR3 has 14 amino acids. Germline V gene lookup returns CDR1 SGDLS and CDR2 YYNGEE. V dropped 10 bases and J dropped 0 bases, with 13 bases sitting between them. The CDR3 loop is CAAARGSNTGELFF. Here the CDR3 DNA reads TGTGCCGCCGCGAGGGGGTCGAACACCGGGGAGCTGTTTTTT.

The CDR3 spells CASSLRGPPQHF. The DNA of the CDR3 is TGTGCCAGCAGTTTAAGGGGTCCGCCCCAGCATTTT. The rearrangement uses TRBV12-3 or TRBV12-4 and TRBJ1-5; D may be TRBD1 (5 bases). The CDR3 covers 12 residues. Trimming shortened V by 2 bases and J by 9 bases, and 8 bases separated the two germline ends.